These 12 T cell receptor beta chains share one sample of origin, sequenced in a study of blood T cells in healthy people across ages. The authors ran a second PCR of about 6 to 11 cycles using a sample-barcoded 5' primer and a J-beta primer mix. TCRdb fed the 5' RACE reads into MiXCR, producing one record per CDR3 protein. Of around 1,600,000 distinct CDR3 sequences listed, 35% to 45% are singletons. Sequenced input: blood. The receptors originated from a woman aged 18-29 years in good health.

With respect to this clonotype: Compared with germline, one end of the junction differs, possibly owing to a read error. The chain combines TRBV6-6 with TRBJ2-5, with D hard to call. CDR3 length: 12 residues. Germline V CDR1 and CDR2: MNHNY, SVGAGI (reference sequence). The CDR3 sequence is CASRVSEEAQYF. The CDR3 DNA reads as TGTGCCAGCCGGGTTTCGGAAGAGGCCCAGTACTTC.

The rearrangement uses TRBV6-5 and TRBJ1-4, with 7 bases identical to TRBD1. V dropped 4 bases and J dropped 7; count of bases not matched to a gene: 6. Germline CDR1 MNHEY, CDR2 SVGAGI. CDR3 length: 14 residues. The CDR3 reads CASSSDRDGEKLFF. The CDR3 nucleotides read TGTGCCAGCAGTTCCGACAGGGATGGTGAAAAACTGTTTTTT.

The chain joins TRBV29-1 to TRBJ2-5; no firm D call. The CDR3 consists of 15 residues. Germline lookup yields CDR1 SQVTM and CDR2 ANQGSEA. Trimming took off 0 bases at V and 5 bases at J, with 16 bases between the two ends. The CDR3 DNA follows: TGCAGCGTTGAAGATCTTGGGCAGGCCATTGAGACCCAGTACTTC. This encodes CSVEDLGQAIETQYF.

V gene TRBV27 combines with J gene TRBJ2-7; the D gene could be TRBD1 or TRBD2 (5 bases each). Trimming took 6 bases from V and 5 from J, leaving 14 bases between them. CDR3 length: 13 amino acids. CDR1 and CDR2 (germline): MNHEY, SMNVEV (reference sequence). CDR3 sequence reads: CASSLGTTHEQYF. CDR3 nucleotide sequence: TGTGCCAGCAGCCTTGGGACCACTCACGAGCAGTACTTC.

The chain links TRBV6-5 to TRBJ2-3; TRBD1 is a possible D gene (5 bases). The CDR3 spans 14 residues. The V end lost 6 bases, the J end lost 4 bases, and 14 bases lay between the germline ends. The germline V gene has CDR1 MNHEY and CDR2 SVGAGI. CDR3 in DNA: TGTGCCAGCAGGGGGCAATTGGTCCCAGATACGCAGTATTTT. Translation gives CASRGQLVPDTQYF.

This clonotype was picked up a small number of times. V is TRBV7-2 and J is TRBJ2-3; D is undetermined. Germline V CDR1 and CDR2: SGHTA, FQGNSA. The CDR3 spans 15 residues. Between the trimmed V and J ends, which lost 7 bases and 0 bases, there was a span of 14 bases. CDR3 residues: CASTQGPSSTDTQYF. The DNA for the CDR3 is TGTGCCAGCACCCAAGGACCTTCTAGCACAGATACGCAGTATTTT. The full variable domain, completed using reference TRBV7-2 and TRBJ2-3, is GAGVSQSPSNKVTEKGKDVELRCDPISGHTALYWYRQSLGQGLEFLIYFQGNSAPDKSGLPSDRFSAERTGGSVSTLTIQRTQQEDSAVYLCASTQGPSSTDTQYFGPGTRLTVL.

This chain uses TRBV27 with TRBJ2-1; D may correspond to TRBD1 or TRBD2 (6 bases each). Between the trimmed V and J ends, which lost 5 bases and 5 bases, there was a span of 16 bases. The CDR3 spans 15 residues. CDR1 is MNHEY and CDR2 is SMNVEV in the germline V gene (reference sequence). This CDR3 reads CASSASRGGDNEQFF. CDR3 coding DNA: TGTGCCAGCAGTGCCTCCAGGGGCGGGGACAATGAGCAGTTCTTC.

The chain uses TRBV4-3 and TRBJ1-6; the match to TRBD1 covers 9 bases. V lost 7 bases, J lost 2 bases, and 3 bases stayed unmatched. Per germline, CDR1 LGHNA and CDR2 YSLEER. The CDR3 has 15 residues. DNA for the CDR3: TGCGCCAGCACCCGGGACAGGGCCTATAATTCACCCCTCCACTTT. Amino acid sequence: CASTRDRAYNSPLHF.

This chain connects TRBV5-6 to TRBJ1-2; D is undetermined. V lost 0 bases to trimming and J lost 5 bases, with 8 bases between them. Germline V lookup: CDR1 SGHDT, CDR2 YYEEEE. There are 13 residues in the CDR3. The CDR3 bases are TGTGCCAGCAGCTTGGACACGATATATGGCTACACCTTC. This encodes CASSLDTIYGYTF.

The V and J genes are TRBV5-6 and TRBJ1-5; maybe TRBD1 (6 bases). Germline V gene sequence: CDR1 SGHDT, CDR2 YYEEEE. The CDR3 sequence is 17 residues long. Trimming left V 4 bases short and J 4 bases short, with 21 bases between. The CDR3 DNA reads TGTGCCAGCAGCGCGGCCAGGGGCCTCCTACTGAATCAGCCCCAGCATTTT. Its protein product is CASSAARGLLLNQPQHF. Variable domain in full (rest from reference TRBV5-6 and TRBJ1-5): DAGVTQSPTHLIKTRGQQVTLRCSPKSGHDTVSWYQQALGQGPQFIFQYYEEEERQRGNFPDRFSGHQFPNYSSELNVNALLLGDSALYLCASSAARGLLLNQPQHFGDGTRLSIL.

This clonotype was detected only a few times. The rearrangement uses TRBV27 and TRBJ2-5; TRBD1 matches at 12 bases. The CDR3 spans 16 residues. Per the germline V gene, CDR1 is MNHEY and CDR2 is SMNVEV (reference sequence). V was clipped by 3 bases and J by 11 bases; unmatched bases: 13. CDR3 in DNA: TGTGCCAGCAGTTTTCGGGACAGGGGGCTGTTCAATGAGCAGTACTTC. Encoded protein: CASSFRDRGLFNEQYF.

A few counts support this clonotype. The rearrangement uses TRBV18 and TRBJ2-1, with 7 bases lining up with TRBD2. This CDR3 comprises 13 residues. The ends lost 10 bases at V and 7 bases at J; junction bases unmatched: 10. Germline assignment: CDR1 KGHSH and CDR2 LQKENI. The CDR3: CATMSGMGNEQFF. The CDR3 DNA reads as TGTGCCACTATGAGCGGGATGGGTAATGAGCAGTTCTTC.